The sample holds many counts of the clone carrying this T cell receptor beta chain. Its cognate antigen is unknown. The data derive from a study of human T cells and chemical hapten exposure. Trimming pared 4 bases from V and 6 bases from J, leaving 3 bases between. The CDR3 has 11 amino acids. Germline V gives CDR1 SGHAT, CDR2 FQNNGV. The sample's time point: pre-sensitization, week 0. The treatment was: therapeutic diphenylcyclopropenone sensitization with weekly scalp DPC. Samples of blood were obtained prior to the application of each patch test. General study results and limits: PT1 expanded TCR numbers tracked positively with patch test score.

For the library, individual cDNA molecules each received unique molecular identifiers. Via MiXCR, TCRdb re-called the RACE reads, giving one row per CDR3 protein. Altogether around 42,000 distinct CDR3 sequences are present, about an eighth being singletons, with the ten largest covering about 5.7%. The sample was whole blood, taken in connection with sensitization to the hapten diphenylcyclopropenone (DPC). The gene calls are TRBV11-2 and TRBJ2-2; D remains ambiguous. This TCR derives from a woman aged 25 to 39 with alopecia areata. Some clones in this sample may be carry-over from other donors' samples. CDR3 in DNA: TGTGCCAGCAGCTACCCCGGGGAGCTGTTTTTT. Encoded protein: CASSYPGELFF. The variable domain in full, completed from reference TRBV11-2 and TRBJ2-2, reads EAGVAQSPRYKIIEKRQSVAFWCNPISGHATLYWYQQILGQGPKLLIQFQNNGVVDDSQLPKDRFSAERLKGVDSTLKIQPAKLEDSAVYLCASSYPGELFFGEGSRLTVL.